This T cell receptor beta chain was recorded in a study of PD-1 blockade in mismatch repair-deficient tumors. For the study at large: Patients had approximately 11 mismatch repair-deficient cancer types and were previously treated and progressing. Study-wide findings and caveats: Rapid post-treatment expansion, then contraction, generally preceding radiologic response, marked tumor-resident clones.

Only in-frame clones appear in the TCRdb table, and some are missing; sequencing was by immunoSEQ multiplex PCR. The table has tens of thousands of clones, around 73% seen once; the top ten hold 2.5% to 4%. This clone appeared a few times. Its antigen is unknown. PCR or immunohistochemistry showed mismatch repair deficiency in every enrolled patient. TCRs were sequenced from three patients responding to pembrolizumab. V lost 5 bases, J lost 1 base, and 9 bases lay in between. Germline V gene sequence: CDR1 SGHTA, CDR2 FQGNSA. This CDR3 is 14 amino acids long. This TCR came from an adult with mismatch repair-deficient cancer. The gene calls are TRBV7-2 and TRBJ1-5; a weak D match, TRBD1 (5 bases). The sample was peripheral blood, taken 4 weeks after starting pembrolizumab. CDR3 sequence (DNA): TGTGCCAGCAGCCAGGGACTGAGCAATCAGCCCCAGCATTTT. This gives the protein CASSQGLSNQPQHF.